The sequence of this T cell receptor (beta chain) was determined in a study of cytomegalovirus exposure and HLA in healthy donors. PCR was performed using 60 Vbeta and 13 Jbeta primers. Assay used: immunoSEQ multiplex PCR; TCRdb lists only in-frame clones, some missing. This table has under 200,000 clones, over 75% appearing once. Regarding this clone: Its specificity is not known.

Per germline, CDR1 MNHEY and CDR2 SVGAGI. With 4 bases removed from V and 6 bases from J, the gap between germline ends came to 17 bases. CDR3 size: 15 residues. Study outcomes and limitations: In a later analysis, a missense DCLRE1C variant was linked to TCR beta V- and J-gene trimming.

The donors were healthy bone marrow donors. The receptor comes from a male donor in good health and CMV-seronegative. The J gene is TRBJ2-3, the V gene TRBV6-5, with D tentatively TRBD1 (6 bases). Sequenced material: PBMCs. The chain's CDR3 is CASSSRARDTDTQYF. The CDR3 nucleotides are TGTGCCAGCAGTTCCCGGGCCAGGGACACGGATACGCAGTATTTT.